Following are 14 T cell receptor beta chains from one sample sequenced in a study of PD-L1 blockade in urothelial cancer. Time point described: pretreatment peripheral blood. Assay used: immunoSEQ multiplex PCR; TCRdb lists only in-frame clones, some missing. This table has roughly 50,000 clones, about 85% appearing once. The source was PBMCs, collected around atezolizumab (anti-PD-L1) treatment. Receptors were obtained from a man in his sixties or seventies with urothelial cancer.

The CDR3 is CASSLDRGSYEQYF. CDR3 coding DNA: TGTGCCAGCAGCTTGGACAGGGGGTCCTACGAGCAGTACTTC. The genes are TRBV7-8 and TRBJ2-7; TRBD1 matches at 10 bases. With 3 bases clipped from V and 1 base from J, the junction kept 0 bases outside the gene matches. Germline CDR1 is SGHVS and CDR2 is FQNEAQ. This CDR3 region has 14 residues. The full variable domain, in which reference TRBV7-8 and TRBJ2-7 provide the parts outside the CDR3, is GAGVSQSPRYKVAKRGQDVALRCDPISGHVSLFWYQQALGQGPEFLTYFQNEAQLDKSGLPSDRFFAERPEGSVSTLKIQRTQQEDSAVYLCASSLDRGSYEQYFGPGTRLTVT.

V usage is TRBV10-3 and J usage is TRBJ2-1, with D possibly matching TRBD2 (6 bases). The CDR3 has 14 amino acids. CDR1 and CDR2 (germline): ENHRY, SYGVKD. Between the trimmed V and J ends, which lost 0 bases and 6 bases, there was a span of 9 bases. In DNA form, the CDR3 reads TGTGCCATCAGTGAGTCTCCTAGCGCCAATGAGCAGTTCTTC. Amino acids: CAISESPSANEQFF.

The chain recombines TRBV5-5 with TRBJ2-7, with 12 bases that match TRBD1. V was pared by 5 bases and J by 2 bases, with 8 bases of the junction left unmatched. CDR1 and CDR2 (germline): SGHKS, YYEKEE (reference sequence). The CDR3 spans 16 residues. CDR3 loop: CASRAGTGGNTYEQYF. In DNA, the CDR3 is TGTGCCAGCAGGGCCGGGACAGGGGGCAATACCTACGAGCAGTACTTC.

The rearrangement links TRBV27 to TRBJ1-2; TRBD1 aligns across 8 bases. V lost 0 bases and J lost 7; bases outside the gene matches: 4. The CDR3 sequence is 14 residues long. Germline CDR1 MNHEY, CDR2 SMNVEV (reference sequence). The CDR3: CASSLSGTGTGYTF. CDR3 sequence (DNA): TGTGCCAGCAGTTTATCCGGGACAGGAACTGGCTACACCTTC.

The V call is TRBV11-2, the J call TRBJ2-7; 8 positions match TRBD1. This CDR3 has 15 residues. With 3 bases clipped from V and 3 bases from J, the junction kept 7 bases outside the gene matches. Germline lookup yields CDR1 SGHAT and CDR2 FQNNGV. CDR3 residues: CASSFRTGRDYEQYF. In nucleotides, the CDR3 is TGTGCCAGCAGCTTTCGGACAGGGCGGGACTACGAGCAGTACTTC. The entire variable domain, with the rest obtained from reference TRBV11-2 and TRBJ2-7, is as follows: EAGVAQSPRYKIIEKRQSVAFWCNPISGHATLYWYQQILGQGPKLLIQFQNNGVVDDSQLPKDRFSAERLKGVDSTLKIQPAKLEDSAVYLCASSFRTGRDYEQYFGPGTRLTVT.

V gene TRBV5-1 combines with J gene TRBJ2-2; 7 bases are shared with TRBD2. The CDR3 length is 15 residues. Germline V gene sequence: CDR1 SGHRS, CDR2 YFSETQ. The V and J ends lost 0 bases and 4 bases, in that order; junction bases with no gene match: 3. The CDR3, as DNA: TGCGCCAGCAGCTTGGAAGGGGAGGGCACCGGGGAGCTGTTTTTT. As protein: CASSLEGEGTGELFF.

The chain combines TRBV5-1 with TRBJ1-1; 7 bases are a match to TRBD1. V was clipped by 4 bases and J by 0 bases; unmatched bases: 9. The germline V gene has CDR1 SGHRS and CDR2 YFSETQ. There are 16 residues in the CDR3. CDR3: CASSGGQLTMNTEAFF. The CDR3 DNA sequence: TGCGCCAGCAGCGGGGGACAGCTGACCATGAACACTGAAGCTTTCTTT.

V and J are TRBV9 and TRBJ2-1; D is uncertain. This CDR3 spans 14 amino acids. With 1 base removed from V and 3 bases from J, the gap between germline ends came to 8 bases. Germline V CDR1 and CDR2: SGDLS, YYNGEE. The CDR3 sequence: CASSVRLDYNEQFF. The CDR3 DNA reads as TGTGCCAGCAGCGTAAGGCTAGACTACAATGAGCAGTTCTTC.

This chain links TRBV28 with TRBJ1-3; D may be TRBD1 (6 bases). The CDR3 is 16 residues long. Germline CDR1 and CDR2: MDHEN and SYDVKM. The V gene lost 3 bases and the J gene lost 3 bases, with 15 bases spanning the gap. This chain's CDR3 is CASSLIRGFVGNTIYF. The CDR3, as DNA: TGTGCCAGCAGTTTGATCAGGGGTTTTGTTGGAAACACCATATATTTT.

The chain is built from TRBV5-1 and TRBJ2-3; 8 bases map to TRBD2. Germline CDR1 and CDR2: SGHRS and YFSETQ. The CDR3 covers 12 residues. The V gene end was trimmed by 3 bases and the J gene end by 15 bases; junction bases not matched to a gene: 9. The CDR3 nucleotides are TGCGCCAGCAGCTCTCAACGGGAGGGCCAATATTTT. Amino acid sequence: CASSSQREGQYF.

V is TRBV6-1 and J is TRBJ1-1; possible D gene TRBD1, 5 bases. Germline lookup yields CDR1 MNHNS and CDR2 SASEGT. This CDR3 spans 13 amino acids. V lost 6 bases and J lost 0, with 8 bases in between. The CDR3 spells CASRRGMNTEAFF. The CDR3 DNA sequence: TGTGCCAGCAGAAGGGGTATGAACACTGAAGCTTTCTTT.

The chain carries TRBV5-4 and TRBJ2-1; 11 positions match TRBD2. Germline V gene sequence: CDR1 SGHNT, CDR2 YYREEE (reference sequence). J was trimmed by 5 bases and V by 2 bases; bases with no gene match: 3. CDR3 size: 15 residues. The CDR3 bases are TGTGCCAGCAGCTTTTCACTAGCGGGGGACAATGAGCAGTTCTTC. Its translation: CASSFSLAGDNEQFF.

The CDR3 region is CASSDSYRANEQFF. The CDR3 DNA reads as TGTGCCAGCAGTGACTCGTACAGGGCTAATGAGCAGTTCTTC. The gene calls are TRBV6-4 and TRBJ2-1; perhaps TRBD1 as D (6 bases). The CDR3 runs 14 residues. The germline V gene encodes CDR1 MRHNA and CDR2 SNTAGT. Trimming removed 0 bases at V and 7 bases at J, with 10 bases between.

The chain carries TRBV11-3 and TRBJ2-3, with a tentative D call TRBD1 (5 bases). The CDR3 extends over 15 amino acids. V lost 1 base and J lost 2, with 10 bases in between. Germline lookup yields CDR1 SGHNT and CDR2 YENEEA. The CDR3 is CASSLAKGITDTQYF. CDR3 DNA sequence: TGTGCCAGCAGCTTAGCCAAGGGGATCACAGATACGCAGTATTTT.